These 24 T cell receptor beta chains share one sample of origin, sequenced in a study of memory CD4+ T cells and cytomegalovirus serostatus. Sequenced by immunoSEQ multiplex PCR; TCRdb stores in-frame clones only, minus some. The sample has tens of thousands of clones, around 78% seen once. Single viable CD3+CD4+CD8-CD45RO+ cells were sorted as the memory CD4+ T cells. The source material was memory CD4+ T cells from blood. The receptor source for this set is an adult in good health and CMV-seronegative.

This clone is classed as medium-sized. The DNA for the CDR3 is TGTGCCTGGAGTGTACGGAAAGATTCACCCCTCCACTTT. Translated, it gives CAWSVRKDSPLHF. The rearrangement joins TRBV30 to TRBJ1-6, with unresolved D. This CDR3 region has 13 residues. Germline CDR1 reads GTSNPN; CDR2 reads SVGIG (reference sequence). V gave up 0 bases and J gave up 8 bases, with 8 bases separating them.

In DNA form, the CDR3 reads TGTGCCAGCAGGGGAAGTCCTACTAACTATGGCTACACCTTC. It is translated as CASRGSPTNYGYTF. The chain links TRBV9 to TRBJ1-2; D ambiguous. Trimming left V 5 bases short and J 0 bases short, with 11 bases between. Germline V gene data show CDR1 as SGDLS and CDR2 as YYNGEE. The CDR3 totals 14 residues.

The chain uses TRBV10-1 and TRBJ1-2; TRBD1 aligns across 11 bases. Germline loops: CDR1 WNHNN, CDR2 SYGVQD (reference sequence). The CDR3 contains 16 residues. Trimming took 6 bases from V and 4 from J; bases not matched to a gene: 10. CDR3 in amino acids: CASRGRTGGCGYGYTF. The DNA of the CDR3 is TGCGCCAGCAGGGGCCGGACAGGGGGCTGTGGCTATGGCTACACCTTC.

This chain uses TRBV7-9 with TRBJ2-3; 7 bases line up with TRBD2. The CDR3 consists of 16 residues. The germline V gene encodes CDR1 SEHNR and CDR2 FQNEAQ (reference sequence). J was trimmed by 1 base and V by 3 bases; bases with no gene match: 7. CDR3 sequence: CASSLSTSQRTDTQYF. The CDR3 nucleotides are TGTGCCAGCAGCTTGTCGACTAGCCAACGCACAGATACGCAGTATTTT.

This clone came up a few times. V and J are TRBV10-3 and TRBJ2-1; 11 bases agree with TRBD2. This CDR3 has 15 residues. The germline CDR1 and CDR2 sequences are ENHRY and SYGVKD. The trim removed 1 base at V and 8 bases at J, leaving 4 bases unmatched. The chain's CDR3 is CAISEFSGGADEQFF. CDR3 DNA: TGTGCCATCAGTGAGTTTAGCGGGGGGGCGGATGAGCAGTTCTTC.

The chain is built from TRBV4-1 and TRBJ2-3, with unresolved D. Looked up from germline, CDR1 is MGHRA and CDR2 is YSYEKL. CDR3 length: 15 amino acids. The V end lost 2 bases, the J end lost 4 bases, and 13 bases lay between the germline ends. The CDR3 bases are TGCGCCAGCAGCCAACCTACGGCCGGCCCAGATACGCAGTATTTT. It is translated as CASSQPTAGPDTQYF.

The rearrangement uses TRBV5-1 and TRBJ1-4; 10 bases align to TRBD1. Germline-derived CDR1 and CDR2 are SGHRS and YFSETQ. CDR3 length: 15 amino acids. Losses at the gene ends were 5 bases for V and 4 bases for J; bases not matched to a gene: 5. CDR3: CASSLGTGVNEKLFF. DNA of the CDR3: TGCGCCAGCAGTCTGGGGACAGGGGTTAATGAAAAACTGTTTTTT.

This clone occurred a few times. The chain recombines TRBV5-4 with TRBJ1-1; 9 positions match TRBD1. The CDR3 has 13 amino acids. Germline CDR1 SGHNT, CDR2 YYREEE (reference sequence). J lost 7 bases, V lost 5 bases, and 6 bases had no gene match. The CDR3 coding sequence is TGTGCCAGCAGTTGGGACAGGGTGGTTGAAGCTTTCTTT. Translating gives CASSWDRVVEAFF.

This rearrangement joins TRBV5-6 to TRBJ2-7; TRBD2 might be the D (6 bases). V was trimmed by 4 bases and J by 6 bases, leaving 14 bases between them. Looked up from germline, CDR1 is SGHDT and CDR2 is YYEEEE. The CDR3 is 13 residues long. CDR3 in DNA: TGTGCCAGCAGCCCCGCGGCGGGGATCGAGCAGTACTTC. Translation: CASSPAAGIEQYF.

The chain couples TRBV5-1 to TRBJ1-4, with D perhaps TRBD1 (6 bases). The germline gives CDR1 SGHRS, CDR2 YFSETQ. The CDR3 is 15 residues long. V lost 1 base and J lost 6, with 13 bases in between. DNA of the CDR3: TGCGCCAGCAGCTTGCTGGCTGGGGGCGATGAAAAACTGTTTTTT. It yields the protein CASSLLAGGDEKLFF.

V and J are TRBV10-3 and TRBJ1-1; D may be TRBD1 (5 bases). The CDR3 totals 14 residues. Germline V gene data show CDR1 as ENHRY and CDR2 as SYGVKD. V was cut by 3 bases and J by 9 bases, with 17 bases left in between. CDR3 amino acids: CAISDAGLPLQAFF. In DNA form, the CDR3 reads TGTGCCATCAGTGACGCGGGACTGCCCCTTCAAGCTTTCTTT.

The rearrangement joins TRBV7-2 to TRBJ2-3; perhaps TRBD2 as D (7 bases). V was clipped by 6 bases and J by 6 bases, with 13 bases between them. The CDR3 is 13 amino acids. Germline V lookup: CDR1 SGHTA, CDR2 FQGNSA. DNA for the CDR3: TGTGCCAGCAGGGGGGGGCCTTGGGATACGCAGTATTTT. Its protein is CASRGGPWDTQYF.

This clone was seen a single time. V and J are TRBV4-1 and TRBJ1-1; D call uncertain. This CDR3 spans 13 amino acids. Germline V gene data show CDR1 as MGHRA and CDR2 as YSYEKL. V was shortened by 0 bases and J by 1 base, with 3 bases between the two germline ends. CDR3 loop: CASSQEENTEAFF. DNA for the CDR3: TGCGCCAGCAGCCAAGAGGAGAACACTGAAGCTTTCTTT.

The chain has TRBV6-5 and TRBJ1-1; D may be TRBD1 (5 bases). Germline V CDR1 and CDR2: MNHEY, SVGAGI. V lost 6 bases to trimming and J lost 4 bases, with 18 bases between them. CDR3 size: 15 residues. CDR3: CASSPLGSGRTEAFF. CDR3 coding DNA: TGTGCCAGCAGCCCCCTTGGCTCAGGGCGCACTGAAGCTTTCTTT.

This clone was detected once. The chain combines TRBV6-5 with TRBJ1-6; TRBD1 might be the D (6 bases). CDR1 is MNHEY and CDR2 is SVGAGI in the germline V gene. There are 15 residues in the CDR3. V lost 4 bases to trimming and J lost 13 bases, with 20 bases between them. Written as DNA, the CDR3 is TGTGCCAGCAGTTCCAAACAGGGCCTTAGGGGCCCCCTCCACTTT. This codes for CASSSKQGLRGPLHF.

DNA of the CDR3: TGTGCCAGCAGTTTTGACGGGGGGGGCGCGGGCAATGAGCAGTTCTTC. Protein product: CASSFDGGGAGNEQFF. The chain employs TRBV5-8 and TRBJ2-1; TRBD2 agrees at 8 bases. V gave up 5 bases and J gave up 6 bases; unmatched junction bases: 13. This CDR3 comprises 16 residues. Germline CDR1 reads SGHTS; CDR2 reads YDEGEE.

V gene TRBV29-1 combines with J gene TRBJ2-1, with D possibly TRBD2 on 5 matching bases. V was shortened by 8 bases and J by 5 bases, with 19 bases between the two germline ends. CDR3 length: 14 amino acids. Per the germline V gene, CDR1 is SQVTM and CDR2 is ANQGSEA. The CDR3 loop is CSHALASYHNEQFF. The CDR3, as DNA: TGCAGCCACGCTCTAGCATCCTACCACAATGAGCAGTTCTTC.

This clone was picked up one time. The rearrangement uses TRBV23-1 and TRBJ1-4; D possibly corresponds to TRBD1 (5 bases). TRBV23-1 is given ORF status, its function remaining uncertain. The V end lost 2 bases, the J end lost 8 bases, and 21 bases lay between the germline ends. The CDR3 runs 17 residues. CDR3 region: CASSQRKSQGGGEKLFF. The CDR3 region has the DNA TGCGCCAGCAGTCAACGCAAAAGCCAGGGTGGTGGCGAAAAACTGTTTTTT.

V is TRBV29-1 and J is TRBJ1-2; 8 bases align to TRBD1. The CDR3 has 12 residues. With 7 bases clipped from V and 4 bases from J, the junction kept 5 bases outside the gene matches. Germline V lookup: CDR1 SQVTM, CDR2 ANQGSEA. CDR3 sequence: CSAGQGPYGYTF. In nucleotides, the CDR3 is TGCAGCGCTGGACAGGGCCCCTATGGCTACACCTTC.

This clone was detected only once. J is TRBJ1-2 and V is TRBV5-4; 9 bases agree with TRBD1. Trimming took 0 bases from V and 0 from J; bases not matched to a gene: 6. This CDR3 has 17 residues. Germline CDR1 and CDR2: SGHNT and YYREEE (reference sequence). The CDR3 region is CASSLGAGQGANYGYTF. CDR3 coding DNA: TGTGCCAGCAGCTTGGGGGCGGGACAGGGAGCTAACTATGGCTACACCTTC. The whole variable domain, filled in from reference TRBV5-4 and TRBJ1-2, reads ETGVTQSPTHLIKTRGQQVTLRCSSQSGHNTVSWYQQALGQGPQFIFQYYREEENGRGNFPPRFSGLQFPNYSSELNVNALELDDSALYLCASSLGAGQGANYGYTFGSGTRLTVV.

The chain recombines TRBV7-2 with TRBJ1-4; D perhaps matches TRBD1 (6 bases). The CDR3 sequence is 15 residues long. V was pared by 1 base and J by 10 bases, with 16 bases between. The germline V gene has CDR1 SGHTA and CDR2 FQGNSA. CDR3 DNA sequence: TGTGCCAGCAGCTTAGGGGCGTCCGGGGGGCGAAAACTGTTTTTT. Amino acids: CASSLGASGGRKLFF.

This chain joins TRBV7-2 and TRBJ1-2, with 8 bases matching TRBD1. Germline V CDR1 and CDR2: SGHTA, FQGNSA. Losses at the gene ends were 2 bases for V and 7 bases for J; bases not matched to a gene: 9. CDR3 size: 15 residues. DNA for the CDR3: TGTGCCAGCAGCTTAATCCGGGGACAGGTGGGTGGCTACACCTTC. Protein product: CASSLIRGQVGGYTF. The full variable domain, with the rest looked up from reference TRBV7-2 and TRBJ1-2, is GAGVSQSPSNKVTEKGKDVELRCDPISGHTALYWYRQSLGQGLEFLIYFQGNSAPDKSGLPSDRFSAERTGGSVSTLTIQRTQQEDSAVYLCASSLIRGQVGGYTFGSGTRLTVV.

The rearrangement uses TRBV6-5 and TRBJ1-2; D possibly corresponds to TRBD1 (5 bases). Trimming left V 8 bases short and J 0 bases short, with 16 bases between. Per the germline V gene, CDR1 is MNHEY and CDR2 is SVGAGI. This CDR3 has 15 residues. Here the CDR3 reads CASWDPGPSNYGYTF. CDR3 DNA: TGTGCCAGCTGGGACCCAGGGCCCTCTAACTATGGCTACACCTTC.

V and J are TRBV6-5 and TRBJ1-2; 7 bases align to TRBD1. The trim removed 5 bases at V and 3 bases at J, leaving 6 bases unmatched. From germline, CDR1 is MNHEY and CDR2 SVGAGI. The CDR3 is 14 residues long. The CDR3 spells CASSPLRGYYGYTF. DNA for the CDR3: TGTGCCAGCAGTCCCCTCAGGGGGTACTATGGCTACACCTTC.